The sequence of this T cell receptor beta chain was determined in a study of blood T cell repertoires in COVID-19. In the source study's methods: It was from reference gene primer amplification that nucleated cell counts were estimated. Profiling relied on immunoSEQ multiplex PCR, and the TCRdb table lists in-frame clones only, not all of them. The DNA gave D and trimming, while V, J and clone size come from that table. Of 160,000 or so clones in the sample, about nine tenths were seen once. Germline trimming cut 2 bases from V and 7 bases from J; bases unmatched to any gene: 15. Germline loops: CDR1 LNHDA, CDR2 SQIVND (reference sequence). The CDR3 extends over 17 amino acids.

The chain uses TRBV19 and TRBJ1-2; 8 bases agree with TRBD1. The sample taken for sequencing was peripheral blood. The receptor comes from a man aged 55 to 70 with active or convalescent COVID-19. CDR3 nucleotide sequence: TGTGCCAGTAGTATATTGGGACAGGCGCCTTCGGTCGCTGGCTACACCTTC. Translation: CASSILGQAPSVAGYTF.